The T cell receptor (beta chain) described here comes from a study of tumor-infiltrating lymphocytes in primary liver carcinoma. Study overall: Stage T1-T3 N0M0 tumors spanned about 4.2 to 10 cm. Study-level findings and limits: For tumor-adjacent and tumor-blood pairs, overlap was less than that seen for tumor region pairs. CD4+ and CD8+ repertoires could not be compared in these unsorted bulk samples.

Concerning this clonotype itself: The antigen is undetermined.

Researchers drew blood RNA from unsorted whole blood and extracted germline DNA as well. The CDR3 has 18 residues. Trimming pared 2 bases from V and 7 bases from J, leaving 25 bases between. Looked up from germline, CDR1 is SGHAT and CDR2 is FQNNGV. Using a constant-region primer together with ProtoScript II reverse transcriptase, TCR beta cDNA was made from around 0.55 ug of total RNA. A slightly modified ARM-PCR protocol with three nested multiplex PCR rounds produced these TCR beta libraries. Rounds one and two of PCR, each of about 10 cycles, were primed with TRBV1-TRBV30 forward primers and a C-beta reverse primer. TCRdb fed the multiplex PCR reads into MiXCR, producing one record per CDR3 protein. The sample records approximately 210,000 distinct CDR3 sequences, about 61% being singletons.

The gene calls are TRBV11-2 and TRBJ2-3; D is unclear. This TCR derives from a woman aged 55 to 70 with primary liver carcinoma and hepatitis B virus infection. Sequencing input: peripheral blood. The CDR3 sequence is CASSLPPYGPGESNTQYF. For the CDR3, the DNA is TGTGCCAGCAGCTTACCCCCTTACGGACCGGGTGAATCAAATACGCAGTATTTT.